The clone carrying this T cell receptor beta chain was recorded only once. As yet, its antigen is unknown. The PCR had 60 Vbeta and 13 Jbeta primers. The protocol was immunoSEQ multiplex PCR, while the TCRdb copy is restricted to in-frame clones and leaves out a portion. Of some 250,000 clones listed, roughly 82% were seen once; the top ten hold 4.5% to 6%. This specimen belongs to a study of cytomegalovirus exposure and HLA in healthy donors. There are 15 residues in the CDR3. Per the germline V gene, CDR1 is SGDLS and CDR2 is YYNGEE. The V segment lost 4 bases and the J segment 0 bases; nucleotides outside the gene matches: 4. Study-level points and caveats: With later analysis, a missense DCLRE1C variant became linked to TCR beta V- and J-gene trimming. There were several of the most significant clusters that appeared linked to common viral pathogens in a later analysis. Productive status was seen about 87% or about 30% of the time for most TCR beta V segments in an earlier analysis. CMV serostatus was the only immune exposure information that was available.

This chain connects TRBV9 to TRBJ2-7; TRBD2 matches at 10 bases. This TCR was recovered from a woman in her 40s in good health and CMV-seropositive. The specimen was PBMCs. This CDR3 reads CASSSSGSPSYEQYF. CDR3 sequence (DNA): TGTGCCAGCAGCTCTAGCGGGAGCCCCTCCTACGAGCAGTACTTC.